This T cell receptor beta chain was sequenced for a study of blood T cell repertoires in COVID-19. As originally analysed: Counts of nucleated cells, estimated from reference gene primer amplification, were obtained. Assay used: immunoSEQ multiplex PCR; TCRdb lists only in-frame clones, some missing. That table gives V, J and clone size, and the DNA gave D and trimming. Among around 200,000 clones listed, approximately 90% were seen once. J was trimmed by 13 bases and V by 1 base; bases with no gene match: 10. Germline-derived CDR1 and CDR2 are SEHNR and FQNEAQ (reference sequence). CDR3 length equals 13 residues.

V gene TRBV7-9 combines with J gene TRBJ2-7; 7 bases agree with TRBD1. The sequencing sample was made of peripheral blood. This clonotype originated in a man aged 55-75 years who had recovered from COVID-19. The CDR3, as DNA: TGTGCCAGCAGCTTAGGTCCAGGACAGGCCATTTACTTC. Translating it yields CASSLGPGQAIYF.